This T cell receptor beta chain derives from a study of T cells in Graves' hyperthyroidism and ophthalmopathy. Study-wide results and limits: Most thyroid-expanded clonotypes above 0.001 were also found in blood.

In its sample, this clonotype was seen a few times. What it recognizes is unknown. RNA transcripts served as the template for amplifying TCR beta CDR3 regions. The study used the HTBI primer set for a first-round RT-PCR of the TCR CDR3. MiXCR, applied by TCRdb to the multiplex PCR reads, yields one record per CDR3 protein. The table records hundreds of thousands of distinct CDR3 sequences, 14% of them present only once. Criteria for exclusion of patients were uncontrolled infection, other autoimmune disease, pregnancy or lactation. This clonotype originated in a woman aged 50 to 60 with Graves' ophthalmopathy. Sequenced input: blood.

DNA for the CDR3: TGTGCCAGCGGGCTAGGAGGGTTAGTGCTTTCTGGGGCCAACGTCCTGACTTTC. Translation: CASGLGGLVLSGANVLTF. The chain recombines TRBV5-8 with TRBJ2-6, with D perhaps TRBD2 (6 bases). V was trimmed by 7 bases and J by 1 base, leaving 21 bases between them. The CDR3 extends over 18 amino acids. Germline V CDR1 and CDR2: SGHTS, YDEGEE.